This T cell receptor beta chain was captured in a study of cytomegalovirus exposure and HLA in healthy donors. Findings and caveats of the study: It was reportedly the case that the classifier diagnosed cytomegalovirus status with high specificity and sensitivity.

The study ran its PCR with 60 Vbeta and 13 Jbeta primers. Assay: immunoSEQ multiplex PCR; the TCRdb copy retains only in-frame clones and omits some. Of 85,000 to 130,000 clones listed, about 70% are singletons. Points on this clone: Its specificity is unknown.

Germline V CDR1 and CDR2: KGHSH, LQKENI. The CDR3 has 12 amino acids. V was pared by 2 bases and J by 4 bases, with 5 bases between. Sequencing was carried out using PBMCs. The source is a boy aged 10-17 years in good health and CMV-seronegative. The chain uses TRBV18 and TRBJ1-2; D is uncertain. CDR3 nucleotides: TGTGCCAGCTCACCATATGTCTATGGCTACACCTTC. Protein product: CASSPYVYGYTF.